A selection of T cell receptor beta chains follows, all from one sample in a study of T-cell reconstitution after alpha-beta-depleted transplantation in children. TCRdb re-analysed the PCR reads in MiXCR, keeping a single row per CDR3 protein. The sample shows around 680,000 distinct CDR3 sequences, around a sixth of them seen only once. This material consisted of PBMCs from the stem cell graft donor, taken from the stem cell graft. The receptors here all came from a human donor who donated a stem cell graft to a child with acute myeloid leukemia. The CDR3 runs from the conserved cysteine through the conserved F or W. A D gene is named only where the DNA matches it firmly. Expanded clones are given a class, and other clones once, few, many or no size at all.

.	TRBV7-2	TRBJ1-1	.	TGTGCCAGCGGGGAAGGGGGGGCGGGCTCTGAAGCTTTCTTT	CASGEGGAGSEAFF
.	TRBV7-2	TRBJ1-6	many	TGTGCCAGCAGCGTACCTAATTCACCCCTCCACTTT	CASSVPNSPLHF
TRBD1	TRBV5-1	TRBJ2-1	.	TGCGCCAGCAGCTATTCCACAGGGGGTACCTACAATGAGCAGTTCTTC	CASSYSTGGTYNEQFF
.	TRBV11-2	TRBJ2-3	.	TGTGCCAGCATCTACCGGGGGCCAGGGGGGACAGATACGCAGTATTTT	CASIYRGPGGTDTQYF
.	TRBV24-1	TRBJ2-1	many	TGTGCCACCAGTGATTTGGACAGAGGAGACTACAATGAGCAGTTCTTC	CATSDLDRGDYNEQFF
.	TRBV20-1	TRBJ2-3	many	TGCAGCAGGGGAGGAGGCCAGGATACGCAGTATTTT	CSRGGGQDTQYF
.	TRBV7-2	TRBJ2-2	few	TGTGCCAGCAGCTTAGCAGGTTCCCCCGCGAACACCGGGGAGCTGTTTTTT	CASSLAGSPANTGELFF
TRBD2	TRBV29-1	TRBJ2-3	many	TGCAGCGTTAGACTAGCGGGGAGCACAGATACGCAGTATTTT	CSVRLAGSTDTQYF
.	TRBV20-1	TRBJ2-3	few	TGCAGTGCTAGAGCAAAAGATACGCAGTATTTT	CSARAKDTQYF
TRBD2	TRBV6-1	TRBJ2-1	.	TGTGCCAGCAGCCTGACTAGCGGGGTCAATGAGCAGTTCTTC	CASSLTSGVNEQFF
.	TRBV5-1	TRBJ2-1	few	TGCGCCAGCAGCTTGAATTACGGTTCCTACAATGAGCAGTTCTTC	CASSLNYGSYNEQFF
.	TRBV4-3	TRBJ2-1	few	TGCGCCAGCAGCCACGCCGGCGGGGGCGATTCTGAGCAGTTCTTC	CASSHAGGGDSEQFF
.	TRBV20-1	TRBJ1-1	many	TGCAGTGCTCCGATGACAGGTTCACGGATGAACACTGAAGCTTTCTTT	CSAPMTGSRMNTEAFF
.	TRBV20-1	TRBJ1-5	many	TGCAGTGCTAAAGATTTGAGCAATCAGCCCCAGCATTTT	CSAKDLSNQPQHF
.	TRBV5-1	TRBJ1-3	.	TGCGCCAGCAGCAGATCACAGGGATCTGGAAACACCATATATTTT	CASSRSQGSGNTIYF
.	TRBV20-1	TRBJ2-5	many	TGCAGTGCTAAACACCCAGCAGACCAAGAGACCCAGTACTTC	CSAKHPADQETQYF
.	TRBV20-1	TRBJ1-1	many	TGCAGTGCTAGACCCGAAGGTGCTGAAGCTTTCTTT	CSARPEGAEAFF
.	TRBV20-1	TRBJ1-5	many	TGCAGTGCTAGGATAGCCGGGGCCAATCAGCCCCAGCATTTT	CSARIAGANQPQHF
.	TRBV11-2	TRBJ2-5	once	TGTGCCAGAAGCAAGCCGGGAAGTGGAGAGACCCAGTACTTC	CARSKPGSGETQYF
.	TRBV20-1	TRBJ2-7	many	TGCAGTGCTAGACGCCAGTTCTCCTACGAGCAGTACTTC	CSARRQFSYEQYF
TRBD2	TRBV20-1	TRBJ2-5	many	TGCAGTGCTAGAGATACCGGGGGGGTCCCTAACCAAGAGACCCAGTACTTC	CSARDTGGVPNQETQYF
.	TRBV4-1	TRBJ1-1	.	TGCGCCAGCAGCCTGGAAGGGCCAGGCGACACTGAAGCTTTCTTT	CASSLEGPGDTEAFF
TRBD2	TRBV20-1	TRBJ2-3	many	TGCAGTGCCCGCATGGGACTAGCGGGGCTTAGACGAGGAGATACGCAGTATTTT	CSARMGLAGLRRGDTQYF